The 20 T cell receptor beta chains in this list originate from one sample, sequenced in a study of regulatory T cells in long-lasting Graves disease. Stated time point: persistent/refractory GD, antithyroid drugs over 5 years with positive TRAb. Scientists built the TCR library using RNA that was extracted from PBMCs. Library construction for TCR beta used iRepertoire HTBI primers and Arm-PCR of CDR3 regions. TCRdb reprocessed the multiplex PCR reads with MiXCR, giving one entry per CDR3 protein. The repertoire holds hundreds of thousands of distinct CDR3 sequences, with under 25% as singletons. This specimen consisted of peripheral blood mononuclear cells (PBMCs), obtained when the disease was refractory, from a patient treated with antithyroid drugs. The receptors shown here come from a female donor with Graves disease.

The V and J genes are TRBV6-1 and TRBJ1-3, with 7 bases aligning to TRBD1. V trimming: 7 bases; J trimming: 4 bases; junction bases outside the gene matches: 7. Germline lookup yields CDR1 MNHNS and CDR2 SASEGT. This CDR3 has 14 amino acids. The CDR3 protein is CASTIAGGGNTIYF. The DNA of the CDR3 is TGTGCCAGCACCATCGCAGGGGGAGGAAACACCATATATTTT.

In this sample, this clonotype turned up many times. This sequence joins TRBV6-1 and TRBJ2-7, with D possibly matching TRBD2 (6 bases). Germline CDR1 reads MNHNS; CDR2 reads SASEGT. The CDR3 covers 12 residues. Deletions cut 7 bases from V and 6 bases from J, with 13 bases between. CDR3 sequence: CASTYGGLEQYF. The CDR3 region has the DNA TGTGCCAGCACCTACGGGGGACTCGAGCAGTACTTC.

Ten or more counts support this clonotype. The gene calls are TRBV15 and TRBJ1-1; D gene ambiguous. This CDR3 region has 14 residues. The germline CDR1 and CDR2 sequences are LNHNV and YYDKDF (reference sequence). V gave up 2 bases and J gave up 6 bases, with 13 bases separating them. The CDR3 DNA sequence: TGTGCCACCAGCAGATTCGCAAGCGAGGCTGAAGCTTTCTTT. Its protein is CATSRFASEAEAFF. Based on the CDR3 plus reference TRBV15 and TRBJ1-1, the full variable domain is DAMVIQNPRYQVTQFGKPVTLSCSQTLNHNVMYWYQQKSSQAPKLLFHYYDKDFNNEADTPDNFQSRRPNTSFCFLDIRSPGLGDTAMYLCATSRFASEAEAFFGQGTRLTVV.

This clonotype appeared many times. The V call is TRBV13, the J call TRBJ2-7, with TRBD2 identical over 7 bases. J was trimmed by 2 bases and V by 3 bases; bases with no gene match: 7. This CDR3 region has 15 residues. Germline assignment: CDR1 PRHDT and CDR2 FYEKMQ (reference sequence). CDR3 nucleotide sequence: TGTGCCAGCAGCTTGCCCACTAGCGCGACCTACGAGCAGTACTTC. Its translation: CASSLPTSATYEQYF.

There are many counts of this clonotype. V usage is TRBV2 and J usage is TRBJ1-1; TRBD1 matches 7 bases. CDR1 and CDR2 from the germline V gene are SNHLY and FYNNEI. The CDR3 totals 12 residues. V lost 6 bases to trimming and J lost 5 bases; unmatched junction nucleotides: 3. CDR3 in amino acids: CASRQGITEAFF. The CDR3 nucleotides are TGTGCCAGCAGACAGGGGATAACTGAAGCTTTCTTT.

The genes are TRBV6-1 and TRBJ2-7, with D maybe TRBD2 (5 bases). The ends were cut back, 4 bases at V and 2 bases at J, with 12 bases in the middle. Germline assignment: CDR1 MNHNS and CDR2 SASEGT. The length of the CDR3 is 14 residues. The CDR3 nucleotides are TGTGCCAGCAGTGCCGGGATCACCGCCTACGAGCAGTACTTC. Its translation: CASSAGITAYEQYF.

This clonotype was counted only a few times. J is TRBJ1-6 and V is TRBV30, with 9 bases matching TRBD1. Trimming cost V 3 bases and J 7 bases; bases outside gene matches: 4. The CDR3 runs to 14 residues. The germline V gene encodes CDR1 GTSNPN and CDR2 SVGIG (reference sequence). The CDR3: CAWSPGQGNSPLHF. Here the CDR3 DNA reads TGTGCCTGGAGCCCTGGACAGGGGAATTCACCCCTCCACTTT.

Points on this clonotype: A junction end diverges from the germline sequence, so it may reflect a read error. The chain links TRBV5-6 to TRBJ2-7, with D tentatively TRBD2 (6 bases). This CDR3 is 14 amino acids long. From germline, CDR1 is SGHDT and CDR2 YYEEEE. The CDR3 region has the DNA TGTGCCAGCACCTTGGGGGGTTCGCCCTACGAGCAGTACTTC. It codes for CASTLGGSPYEQYF.

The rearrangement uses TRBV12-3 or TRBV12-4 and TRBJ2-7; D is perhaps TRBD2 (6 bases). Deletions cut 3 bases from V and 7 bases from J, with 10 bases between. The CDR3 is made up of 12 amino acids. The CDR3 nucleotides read TGTGCCAGCAGTTTCAGCGGGCAGGAGCAGTACTTC. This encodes CASSFSGQEQYF.

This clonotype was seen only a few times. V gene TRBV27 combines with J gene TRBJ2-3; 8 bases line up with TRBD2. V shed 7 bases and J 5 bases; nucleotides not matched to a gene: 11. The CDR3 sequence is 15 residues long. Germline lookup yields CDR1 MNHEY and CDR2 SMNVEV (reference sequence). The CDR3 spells CASTLGTRPGDTQYF. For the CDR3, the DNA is TGTGCCAGCACCTTGGGGACTAGACCGGGAGATACGCAGTATTTT.

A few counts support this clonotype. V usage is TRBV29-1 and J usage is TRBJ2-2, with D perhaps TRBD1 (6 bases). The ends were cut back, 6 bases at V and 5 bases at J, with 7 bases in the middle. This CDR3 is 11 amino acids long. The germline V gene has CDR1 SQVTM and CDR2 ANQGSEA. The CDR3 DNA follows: TGCAGCGTGCAGGGGACCGGGGAGCTGTTTTTT. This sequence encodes CSVQGTGELFF.

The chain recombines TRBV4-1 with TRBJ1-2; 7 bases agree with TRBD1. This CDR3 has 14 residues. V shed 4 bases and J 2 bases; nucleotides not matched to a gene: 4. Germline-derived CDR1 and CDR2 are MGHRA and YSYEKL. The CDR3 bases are TGCGCCAGCAGCCCTACGACAGGGAACTATGGCTACACCTTC. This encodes CASSPTTGNYGYTF.

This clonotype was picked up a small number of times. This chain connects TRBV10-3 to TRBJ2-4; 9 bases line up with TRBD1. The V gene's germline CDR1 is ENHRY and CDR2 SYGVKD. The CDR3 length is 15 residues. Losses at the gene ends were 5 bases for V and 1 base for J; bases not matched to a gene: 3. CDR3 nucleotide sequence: TGTGCCATCAGTCAGGACAGGGGCGCCAAAAACATTCAGTACTTC. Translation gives CAISQDRGAKNIQYF.

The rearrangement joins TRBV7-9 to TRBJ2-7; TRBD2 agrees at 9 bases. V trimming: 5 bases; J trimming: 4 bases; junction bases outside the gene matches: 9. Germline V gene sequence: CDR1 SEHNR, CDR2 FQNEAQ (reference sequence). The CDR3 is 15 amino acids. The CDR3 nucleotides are TGTGCCAGCAGCCTCTATAGCGGGAGTGGGTACGAGCAGTACTTC. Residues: CASSLYSGSGYEQYF.

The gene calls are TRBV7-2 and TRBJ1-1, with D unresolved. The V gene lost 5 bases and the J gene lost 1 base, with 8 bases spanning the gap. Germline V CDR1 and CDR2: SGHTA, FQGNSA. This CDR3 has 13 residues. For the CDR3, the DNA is TGTGCCAGCAGCGGGAAAAGGAACACTGAAGCTTTCTTT. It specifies CASSGKRNTEAFF. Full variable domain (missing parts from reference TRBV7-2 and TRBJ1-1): GAGVSQSPSNKVTEKGKDVELRCDPISGHTALYWYRQSLGQGLEFLIYFQGNSAPDKSGLPSDRFSAERTGGSVSTLTIQRTQQEDSAVYLCASSGKRNTEAFFGQGTRLTVV.

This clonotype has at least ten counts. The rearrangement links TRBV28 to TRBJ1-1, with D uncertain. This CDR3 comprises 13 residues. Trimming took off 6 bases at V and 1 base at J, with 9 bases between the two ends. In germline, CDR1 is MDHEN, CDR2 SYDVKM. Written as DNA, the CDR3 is TGTGCCAGCAGCCCCAGGAGGAACACTGAAGCTTTCTTT. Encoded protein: CASSPRRNTEAFF.

CDR3 loop: CASSSTGDQPQHF. The CDR3 nucleotides read TGTGCCAGCAGTTCGACAGGGGATCAGCCCCAGCATTTT. This chain connects TRBV2 to TRBJ1-5; 8 nucleotides match TRBD1. The CDR3 is 13 amino acids. The trim removed 5 bases at V and 5 bases at J, leaving 2 bases unmatched. Germline CDR1 and CDR2: SNHLY and FYNNEI.

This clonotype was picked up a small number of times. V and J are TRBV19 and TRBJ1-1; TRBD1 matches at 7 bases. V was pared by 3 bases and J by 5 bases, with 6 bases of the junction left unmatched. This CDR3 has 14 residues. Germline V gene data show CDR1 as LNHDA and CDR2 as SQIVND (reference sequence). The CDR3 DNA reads TGTGCCAGTAGTATCGCGACAGGGATAACTGAAGCTTTCTTT. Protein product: CASSIATGITEAFF.

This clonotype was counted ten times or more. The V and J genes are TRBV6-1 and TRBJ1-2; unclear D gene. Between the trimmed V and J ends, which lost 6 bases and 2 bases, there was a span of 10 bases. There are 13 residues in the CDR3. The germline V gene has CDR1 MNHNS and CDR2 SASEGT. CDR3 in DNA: TGTGCCAGCAGCGAAAGTAGGAACTATGGCTACACCTTC. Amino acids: CASSESRNYGYTF.

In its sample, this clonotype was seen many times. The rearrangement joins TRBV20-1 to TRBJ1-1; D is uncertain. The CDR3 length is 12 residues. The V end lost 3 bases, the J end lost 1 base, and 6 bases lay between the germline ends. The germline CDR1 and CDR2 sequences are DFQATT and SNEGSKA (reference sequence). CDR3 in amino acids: CSASGANTEAFF. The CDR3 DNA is TGCAGTGCTAGCGGCGCGAACACTGAAGCTTTCTTT.